Listed below are T cell receptor beta chains from one sample, sequenced in a study of blood T cell repertoires in COVID-19. Using immunoSEQ multiplex PCR, the repertoire was profiled, and TCRdb retains in-frame clones only, with some absent. The table includes some 87,000 clones, about 90% detected once. The sequenced material came from peripheral blood. The receptors originated from a human donor in a cohort sampled during active COVID-19. The CDR3 runs from the conserved cysteine through the conserved F or W. A D gene is named only where the DNA matches it firmly. Clone size is given for some rows only: seen once, a few or many times, or a class if the clone is expanded.

clone size: -; D gene: -; J gene: TRBJ1-2; V gene: TRBV4-1; CDR3 protein: CASSQAGSHYGYTF; CDR3 DNA: TGCGCCAGCAGCCAAGCTGGCTCGCACTATGGCTACACCTTC
clone size: -; D gene: TRBD1; J gene: TRBJ2-7; V gene: TRBV13; CDR3 protein: CASSSGEGADEQYF; CDR3 DNA: TGTGCCAGCAGCTCCGGTGAGGGGGCCGACGAGCAGTACTTC
clone size: once; D gene: -; J gene: TRBJ2-2; V gene: TRBV18; CDR3 protein: CASSPPNRNTGELFF; CDR3 DNA: TGTGCCAGCTCACCACCGAACAGAAACACCGGGGAGCTGTTTTTT
clone size: -; D gene: -; J gene: TRBJ1-2; V gene: TRBV3-1/TRBV3-2; CDR3 protein: CASSQVEGYGYTF; CDR3 DNA: TGTGCCAGCAGCCAAGTGGAGGGTTATGGCTACACCTTC
clone size: -; D gene: TRBD1; J gene: TRBJ2-3; V gene: TRBV7-2; CDR3 protein: CASSLRTGAGTDTQYF; CDR3 DNA: TGTGCCAGCAGCCTACGGACAGGGGCCGGCACAGATACGCAGTATTTT
clone size: -; D gene: -; J gene: TRBJ2-2; V gene: TRBV2; CDR3 protein: CASSELASSGELFF; CDR3 DNA: TGTGCCAGCAGTGAACTAGCGAGTTCCGGGGAGCTGTTTTTT
clone size: -; D gene: TRBD1; J gene: TRBJ1-2; V gene: TRBV2; CDR3 protein: CASSIMTGDHGYTF; CDR3 DNA: TGTGCCAGCAGTATAATGACAGGGGACCATGGCTACACCTTC
clone size: -; D gene: -; J gene: TRBJ1-4; V gene: TRBV9; CDR3 protein: CASSVGGSNEKLFF; CDR3 DNA: TGTGCCAGCAGCGTAGGAGGGTCTAATGAAAAACTGTTTTTT
clone size: -; D gene: -; J gene: TRBJ2-4; V gene: TRBV7-8; CDR3 protein: CASSLERTLKNIQYF; CDR3 DNA: TGTGCCAGCAGCTTAGAACGGACACTCAAAAACATTCAGTACTTC
clone size: -; D gene: -; J gene: TRBJ1-5; V gene: TRBV6-2/TRBV6-3; CDR3 protein: CASSYSLARGENNQPQHF; CDR3 DNA: TGTGCCAGCAGTTACTCGCTCGCCCGGGGAGAGAACAATCAGCCCCAGCATTTT